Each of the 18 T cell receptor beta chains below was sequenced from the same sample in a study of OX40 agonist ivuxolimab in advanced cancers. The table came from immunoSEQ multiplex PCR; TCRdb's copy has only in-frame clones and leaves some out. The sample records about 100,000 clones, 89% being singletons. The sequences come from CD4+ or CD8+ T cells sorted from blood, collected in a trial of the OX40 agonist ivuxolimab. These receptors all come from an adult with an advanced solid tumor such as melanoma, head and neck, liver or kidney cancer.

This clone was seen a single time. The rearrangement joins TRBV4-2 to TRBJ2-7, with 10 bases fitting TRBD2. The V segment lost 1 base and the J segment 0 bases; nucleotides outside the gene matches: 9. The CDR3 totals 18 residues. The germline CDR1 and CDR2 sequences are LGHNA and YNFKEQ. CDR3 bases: TGTGCCAGCAGCCAAGGTAGGGCTAGCGGGAGAAACTCCTACGAGCAGTACTTC. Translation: CASSQGRASGRNSYEQYF.

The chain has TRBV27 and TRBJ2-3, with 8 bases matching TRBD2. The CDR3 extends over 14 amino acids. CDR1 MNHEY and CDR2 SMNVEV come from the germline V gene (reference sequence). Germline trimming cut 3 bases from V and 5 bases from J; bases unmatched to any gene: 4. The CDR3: CASSFLAGKDTQYF. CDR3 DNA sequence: TGTGCCAGCAGTTTTCTAGCGGGCAAAGATACGCAGTATTTT.

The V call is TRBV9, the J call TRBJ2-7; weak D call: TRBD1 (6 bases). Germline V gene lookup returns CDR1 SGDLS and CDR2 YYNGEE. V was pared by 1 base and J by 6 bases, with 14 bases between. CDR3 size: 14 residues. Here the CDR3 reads CASSVTAGVGEQYF. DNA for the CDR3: TGTGCCAGCAGCGTAACCGCAGGGGTTGGCGAGCAGTACTTC.

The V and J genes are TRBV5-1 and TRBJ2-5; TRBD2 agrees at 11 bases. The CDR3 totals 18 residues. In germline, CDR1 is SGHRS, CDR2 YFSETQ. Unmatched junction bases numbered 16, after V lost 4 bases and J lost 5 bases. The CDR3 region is CASSPGLAALGRGETQYF. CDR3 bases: TGCGCCAGCAGCCCGGGACTAGCGGCCCTAGGCAGGGGGGAGACCCAGTACTTC.

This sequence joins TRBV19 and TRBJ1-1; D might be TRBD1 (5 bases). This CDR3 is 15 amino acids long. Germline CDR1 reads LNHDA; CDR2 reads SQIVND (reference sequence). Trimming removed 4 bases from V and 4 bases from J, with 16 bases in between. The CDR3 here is CASSKGLGLGTEAFF. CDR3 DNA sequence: TGTGCCAGTAGTAAGGGGTTAGGGCTGGGCACTGAAGCTTTCTTT.

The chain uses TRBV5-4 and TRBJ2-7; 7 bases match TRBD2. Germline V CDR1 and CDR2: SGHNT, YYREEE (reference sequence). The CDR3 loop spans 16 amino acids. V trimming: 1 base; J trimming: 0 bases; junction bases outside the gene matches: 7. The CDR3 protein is CASSLSGKMTSYEQYF. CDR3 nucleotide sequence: TGTGCCAGCAGCTTGAGCGGGAAGATGACCTCCTACGAGCAGTACTTC. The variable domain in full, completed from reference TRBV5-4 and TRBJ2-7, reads ETGVTQSPTHLIKTRGQQVTLRCSSQSGHNTVSWYQQALGQGPQFIFQYYREEENGRGNFPPRFSGLQFPNYSSELNVNALELDDSALYLCASSLSGKMTSYEQYFGPGTRLTVT.

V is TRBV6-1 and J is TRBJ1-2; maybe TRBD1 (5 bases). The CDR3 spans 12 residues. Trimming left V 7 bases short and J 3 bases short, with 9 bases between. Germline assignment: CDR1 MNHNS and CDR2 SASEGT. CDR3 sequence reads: CASIRAYYGYTF. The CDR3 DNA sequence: TGTGCCAGCATCAGGGCATACTATGGCTACACCTTC.

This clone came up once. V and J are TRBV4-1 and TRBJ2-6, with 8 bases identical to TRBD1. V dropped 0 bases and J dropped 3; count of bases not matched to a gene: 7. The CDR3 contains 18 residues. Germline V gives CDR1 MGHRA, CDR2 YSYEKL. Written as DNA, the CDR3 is TGCGCCAGCAGCCAAGAGGGTCAGGGGGCCAGTGGGGCCAACGTCCTGACTTTC. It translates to CASSQEGQGASGANVLTF.

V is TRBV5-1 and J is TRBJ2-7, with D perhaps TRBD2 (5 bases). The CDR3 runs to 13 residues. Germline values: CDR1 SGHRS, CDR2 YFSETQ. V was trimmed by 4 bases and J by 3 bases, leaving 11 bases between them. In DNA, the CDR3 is TGCGCCAGCAGCATGAGCCGGGACTACGAGCAGTACTTC. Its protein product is CASSMSRDYEQYF.

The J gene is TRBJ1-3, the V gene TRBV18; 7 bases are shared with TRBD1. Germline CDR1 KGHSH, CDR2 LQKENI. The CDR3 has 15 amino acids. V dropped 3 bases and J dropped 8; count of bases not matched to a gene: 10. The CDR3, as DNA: TGTGCCAGCTCACCGCGCCGGGACAGTGGGGACACCATATATTTT. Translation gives CASSPRRDSGDTIYF.

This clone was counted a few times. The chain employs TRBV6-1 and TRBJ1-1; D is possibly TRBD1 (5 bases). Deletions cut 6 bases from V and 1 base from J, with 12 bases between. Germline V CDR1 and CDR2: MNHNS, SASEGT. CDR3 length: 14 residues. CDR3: CASSLGTSNTEAFF. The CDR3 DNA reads TGTGCCAGCAGCCTTGGGACTTCGAACACTGAAGCTTTCTTT.

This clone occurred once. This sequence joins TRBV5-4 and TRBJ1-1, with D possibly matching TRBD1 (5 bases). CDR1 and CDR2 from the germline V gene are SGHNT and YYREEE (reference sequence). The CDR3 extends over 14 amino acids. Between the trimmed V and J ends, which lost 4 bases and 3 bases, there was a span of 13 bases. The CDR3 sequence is CASSRGRRDTEAFF. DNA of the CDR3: TGTGCCAGCAGCCGGGGCCGCCGGGACACTGAAGCTTTCTTT.

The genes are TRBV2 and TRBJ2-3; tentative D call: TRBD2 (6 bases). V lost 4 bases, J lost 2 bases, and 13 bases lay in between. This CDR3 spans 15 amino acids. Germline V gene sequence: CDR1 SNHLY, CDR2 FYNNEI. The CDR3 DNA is TGTGCCAGCAGTGCGGGACTGGGGAACACAGATACGCAGTATTTT. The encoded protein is CASSAGLGNTDTQYF.

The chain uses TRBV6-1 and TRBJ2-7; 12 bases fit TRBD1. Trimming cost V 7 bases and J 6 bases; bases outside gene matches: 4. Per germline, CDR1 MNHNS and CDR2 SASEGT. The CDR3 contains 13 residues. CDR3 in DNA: TGTGCCAGCATCCGGGACAGGGGGCGCGAGCAGTACTTC. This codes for CASIRDRGREQYF.

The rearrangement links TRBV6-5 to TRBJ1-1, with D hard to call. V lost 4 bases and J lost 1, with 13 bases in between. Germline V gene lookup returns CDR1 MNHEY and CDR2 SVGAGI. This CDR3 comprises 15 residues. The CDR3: CASSSDLSQNTEAFF. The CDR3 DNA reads TGTGCCAGCAGTTCCGACCTTTCTCAGAACACTGAAGCTTTCTTT.

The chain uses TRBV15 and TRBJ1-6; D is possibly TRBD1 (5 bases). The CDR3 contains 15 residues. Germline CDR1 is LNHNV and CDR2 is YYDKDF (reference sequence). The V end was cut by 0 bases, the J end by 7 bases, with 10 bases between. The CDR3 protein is CATSRDIGANSPLHF. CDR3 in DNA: TGTGCCACCAGCAGAGATATAGGGGCGAATTCACCCCTCCACTTT.

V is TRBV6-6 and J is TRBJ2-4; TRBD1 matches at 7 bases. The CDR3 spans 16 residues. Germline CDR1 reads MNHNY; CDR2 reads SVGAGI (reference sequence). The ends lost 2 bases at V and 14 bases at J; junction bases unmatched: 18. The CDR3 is CASSYPRPGQGEAKYF. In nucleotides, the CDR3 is TGTGCCAGCAGTTACCCCCGCCCTGGGCAGGGGGAAGCAAAGTACTTC.

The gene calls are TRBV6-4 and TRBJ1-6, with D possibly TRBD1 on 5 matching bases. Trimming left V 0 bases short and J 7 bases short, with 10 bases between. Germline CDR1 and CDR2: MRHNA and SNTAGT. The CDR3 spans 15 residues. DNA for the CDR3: TGTGCCAGCAGTGACTCGGCAGGGCCGAATTCACCCCTCCACTTT. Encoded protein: CASSDSAGPNSPLHF.